A single sample gave rise to the 22 T cell receptor beta chains below, sequenced in a study of blood T cells in healthy people across ages. A second about 6 to 12 cycle PCR used barcoded and J-beta primers. TCRdb passed the 5' RACE reads through MiXCR, listing each CDR3 protein once. The sample yields around 1,600,000 distinct CDR3 sequences, roughly two fifths seen once. The sequencing input was blood. These receptors were taken from a woman younger than 30 in good health.

The genes are TRBV20-1 and TRBJ2-2; 7 nucleotides line up with TRBD1. This CDR3 contains 15 residues. CDR1 and CDR2 from the germline V gene are DFQATT and SNEGSKA (reference sequence). V lost 2 bases, J lost 5 bases, and 8 bases stayed unmatched. The CDR3: CSARLDRALTGELFF. CDR3 DNA sequence: TGCAGTGCTAGACTTGACAGGGCTTTGACCGGGGAGCTGTTTTTT.

The chain has TRBV11-2 and TRBJ2-5; D not resolved. CDR1 is SGHAT, CDR2 FQNNGV, per germline. There are 16 residues in the CDR3. Trimming shortened V by 0 bases and J by 1 base, and 12 bases separated the two germline ends. CDR3 sequence: CASSLDPRMLQETQYF. The CDR3 DNA follows: TGTGCCAGCAGCTTAGATCCGCGAATGCTCCAAGAGACCCAGTACTTC.

This clonotype was seen only a few times. The V gene is TRBV4-3, the J gene TRBJ2-3; TRBD2 agrees at 8 bases. J lost 2 bases, V lost 1 base, and 8 bases had no gene match. The CDR3 has 17 amino acids. Germline CDR1 is LGHNA and CDR2 is YSLEER. The CDR3, as DNA: TGCGCCAGCAGCCAAGTAGGGCTAGCGGGCGACACAGATACGCAGTATTTT. Its protein is CASSQVGLAGDTDTQYF.

This clonotype has just a few counts. This chain connects TRBV20-1 to TRBJ2-1, with a tentative D call TRBD1 (6 bases). CDR1 is DFQATT and CDR2 is SNEGSKA in the germline V gene (reference sequence). V dropped 6 bases and J dropped 5 bases, with 17 bases sitting between them. The CDR3 contains 14 residues. CDR3 DNA: TGCAGTGCCCTCCCATTGGGGACACACAATGAGCAGTTCTTC. Its protein is CSALPLGTHNEQFF.

The chain employs TRBV20-1 and TRBJ2-1; D is ambiguous. The CDR3 has 14 residues. The V end was cut by 6 bases, the J end by 1 base, with 13 bases between. Germline V lookup: CDR1 DFQATT, CDR2 SNEGSKA (reference sequence). The CDR3 sequence is CSAFDPFSYNEQFF. The CDR3 coding sequence is TGCAGTGCCTTCGACCCCTTTTCCTACAATGAGCAGTTCTTC.

This chain connects TRBV7-2 to TRBJ2-1; D possibly corresponds to TRBD2 (6 bases). The CDR3 consists of 15 residues. Trimming took off 3 bases at V and 4 bases at J, with 13 bases between the two ends. The germline gives CDR1 SGHTA, CDR2 FQGNSA. The CDR3 bases are TGTGCCAGCAGCTTTTCTGAGCGGGCGTACAATGAGCAGTTCTTC. It translates to CASSFSERAYNEQFF.

On this clonotype: One junction end disagrees with the germline gene, perhaps due to a read error. This rearrangement joins TRBV7-7 to TRBJ2-5; D not resolved. The V gene's germline CDR1 is SSHAT and CDR2 FNYEAQ (reference sequence). There are 13 residues in the CDR3. The CDR3: CASSSPGVGTQYF. The CDR3 DNA reads TGTGCTAGCAGCTCCCCTGGTGTTGGGACCCAGTACTTC.

V usage is TRBV25-1 and J usage is TRBJ2-2, with 7 nucleotides matching TRBD1. The CDR3 is 14 amino acids. Per the germline V gene, CDR1 is MGHDK and CDR2 is SYGVNS. V gave up 10 bases and J gave up 0 bases; unmatched junction bases: 5. The CDR3 sequence is CATGDRSNTGELFF. Written as DNA, the CDR3 is TGTGCCACCGGGGACAGATCGAACACCGGGGAGCTGTTTTTT.

The chain combines TRBV15 with TRBJ1-2; no clear D gene. Trimming took off 4 bases at V and 2 bases at J, with 8 bases between the two ends. CDR1 is LNHNV and CDR2 is YYDKDF in the germline V gene (reference sequence). The CDR3 has 13 amino acids. CDR3 sequence reads: CATSNGPNYGYTF. As DNA, the CDR3 is TGTGCCACCAGCAACGGACCAAACTATGGCTACACCTTC.

The rearrangement joins TRBV5-1 to TRBJ2-2; tentative D call: TRBD1 (6 bases). Trimming shortened V by 8 bases and J by 7 bases, and 18 bases separated the two germline ends. Germline CDR1 and CDR2: SGHRS and YFSETQ. The CDR3 is made up of 14 amino acids. In DNA, the CDR3 is TGCGCCAGTACGAACCACAGGGCGGACGGGGAGCTGTTTTTT. Protein product: CASTNHRADGELFF.

V is TRBV28 and J is TRBJ1-2; D is unresolved. V was clipped by 4 bases and J by 7 bases, with 10 bases between them. The germline V gene encodes CDR1 MDHEN and CDR2 SYDVKM. This CDR3 has 12 residues. The CDR3: CASSSTAGGYTF. The CDR3, as DNA: TGTGCCAGCAGTTCGACTGCGGGTGGCTACACCTTC.

The DNA of the CDR3 is TGCAGTGCTAGACCGACAGGTTCTTCGCCCCAGTATTTT. Encoded protein: CSARPTGSSPQYF. The V call is TRBV20-1, the J call TRBJ1-5, with D possibly matching TRBD1 (6 bases). The J call may be mistaken, given a closer DNA end match to TRBJ2-3. Germline CDR1 reads DFQATT; CDR2 reads SNEGSKA (reference sequence). The CDR3 extends over 13 amino acids.

This clonotype was picked up a small number of times. V is TRBV12-3 or TRBV12-4 and J is TRBJ2-1; D remains ambiguous. Trimming shortened V by 7 bases and J by 4 bases, and 11 bases separated the two germline ends. This CDR3 is built from 13 residues. The CDR3 loop reads CASTPLLYNEQFF. Here the CDR3 DNA reads TGTGCCAGCACCCCTTTACTATACAATGAGCAGTTCTTC.

CDR3 region: CASSYSASGLSDGYTF. CDR3 in DNA: TGTGCCAGCAGTTACTCGGCCTCCGGTTTGTCGGATGGCTACACCTTC. The rearrangement joins TRBV6-5 to TRBJ1-2; no clear D. With 0 bases removed from V and 6 bases from J, the gap between germline ends came to 17 bases. The CDR3 is 16 residues long. The V gene's germline CDR1 is MNHEY and CDR2 SVGAGI.

The sample holds a few counts of this clonotype. This chain uses TRBV6-2 or TRBV6-3 with TRBJ2-5; TRBD2 is a possible D gene (6 bases). This CDR3 is built from 15 residues. CDR1 and CDR2 from the germline V gene are MNHEY and SVGEGT. V lost 3 bases to trimming and J lost 6 bases, with 17 bases between them. DNA for the CDR3: TGTGCCAGCAGTTATTTGGCGAGAGGGAGGAAGACCCAGTACTTC. Its protein is CASSYLARGRKTQYF.

The sample holds a few counts of this clonotype. The rearrangement joins TRBV20-1 to TRBJ2-1; possibly TRBD2 for D (5 bases). Trimming left V 3 bases short and J 5 bases short, with 23 bases between. The CDR3 loop spans 17 amino acids. The germline CDR1 and CDR2 sequences are DFQATT and SNEGSKA (reference sequence). The CDR3, as DNA: TGCAGTGCTAGGGACTCGGTCCTGGTCCGGACGGACAATGAGCAGTTCTTC. This gives the protein CSARDSVLVRTDNEQFF.

The chain carries TRBV20-1 and TRBJ1-2; D unresolved. V was cut by 1 base and J by 7 bases, with 16 bases left in between. The length of the CDR3 is 14 residues. The V gene's germline CDR1 is DFQATT and CDR2 SNEGSKA (reference sequence). The CDR3 DNA reads TGCAGTGCTAGAGGAACAGCCTCACTTGGTGGCTACACCTTC. This translates into CSARGTASLGGYTF.

The chain employs TRBV27 and TRBJ2-7, with TRBD1 as a possible D gene (6 bases). Germline V gives CDR1 MNHEY, CDR2 SMNVEV (reference sequence). The ends were cut back, 3 bases at V and 2 bases at J, with 14 bases in the middle. CDR3 size: 15 residues. The CDR3 region has the DNA TGTGCCAGCAGTTTCGCGACAGGTCCTACCTACGAGCAGTACTTC. The encoded protein is CASSFATGPTYEQYF.

The chain has TRBV25-1 and TRBJ2-7, with unresolved D. Germline V gene data show CDR1 as MGHDK and CDR2 as SYGVNS. This CDR3 spans 16 amino acids. The ends were cut back, 1 base at V and 0 bases at J, with 13 bases in the middle. For the CDR3, the DNA is TGTGCCAGCAGTGAATCTGTTTCGGGCAGCTCCTACGAGCAGTACTTC. Residues: CASSESVSGSSYEQYF.

The chain employs TRBV27 and TRBJ2-1; maybe TRBD2 (7 bases). Germline values: CDR1 MNHEY, CDR2 SMNVEV (reference sequence). The V end was cut by 2 bases, the J end by 4 bases, with 18 bases between. CDR3 length: 17 amino acids. CDR3 sequence (DNA): TGTGCCAGCAGTTTAAGTAGGGGGGGCGTAGGATACAATGAGCAGTTCTTC. Translation gives CASSLSRGGVGYNEQFF.

In this sample, this clonotype turned up a few times. This chain links TRBV7-9 with TRBJ2-5; D may be TRBD1 (5 bases). The germline V gene encodes CDR1 SEHNR and CDR2 FQNEAQ (reference sequence). V dropped 5 bases and J dropped 5 bases, with 9 bases sitting between them. This CDR3 spans 12 amino acids. The CDR3 sequence: CASSGHPETQYF. In DNA, the CDR3 is TGTGCCAGCAGCGGACACCCGGAGACCCAGTACTTC.

This clonotype has only a few counts. The chain is built from TRBV7-2 and TRBJ2-1; 8 nucleotides match TRBD2. Germline values: CDR1 SGHTA, CDR2 FQGNSA. V lost 4 bases to trimming and J lost 2 bases; unmatched junction nucleotides: 4. This CDR3 has 15 amino acids. CDR3: CASSSMRGAYNEQFF. The CDR3 region has the DNA TGTGCCAGCAGCTCCATGCGGGGGGCCTACAATGAGCAGTTCTTC. The whole variable domain, remainder taken from reference TRBV7-2 and TRBJ2-1, is GAGVSQSPSNKVTEKGKDVELRCDPISGHTALYWYRQSLGQGLEFLIYFQGNSAPDKSGLPSDRFSAERTGGSVSTLTIQRTQQEDSAVYLCASSSMRGAYNEQFFGPGTRLTVL.